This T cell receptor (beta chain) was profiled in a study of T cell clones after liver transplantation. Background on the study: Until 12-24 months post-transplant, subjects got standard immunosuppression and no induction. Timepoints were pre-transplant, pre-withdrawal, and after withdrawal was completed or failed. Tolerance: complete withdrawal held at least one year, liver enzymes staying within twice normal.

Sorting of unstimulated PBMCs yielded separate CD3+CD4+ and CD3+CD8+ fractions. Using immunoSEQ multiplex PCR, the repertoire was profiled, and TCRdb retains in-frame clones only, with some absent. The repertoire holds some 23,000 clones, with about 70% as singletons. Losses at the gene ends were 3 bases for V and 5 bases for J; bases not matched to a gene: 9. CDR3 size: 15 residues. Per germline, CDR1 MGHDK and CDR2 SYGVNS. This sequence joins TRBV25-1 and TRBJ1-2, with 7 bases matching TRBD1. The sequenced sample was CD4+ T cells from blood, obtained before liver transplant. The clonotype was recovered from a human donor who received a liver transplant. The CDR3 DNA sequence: TGTGCCAGCAGTGAGGTCGGACAGGCTTATTATGGCTACACCTTC. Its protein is CASSEVGQAYYGYTF.